The rows below give T cell receptor beta chains drawn from one sample of a study of blood T cell repertoires in COVID-19. The method was immunoSEQ multiplex PCR; TCRdb's version includes in-frame clones alone and lacks a portion of them. The sample records roughly 100,000 clones, around four fifths being singletons. The sequenced material came from peripheral blood. These receptors all stem from a man aged 55 to 70 with active or convalescent COVID-19. The CDR3 runs from the conserved cysteine through the conserved F or W. Each record gives: clone size, J gene, D gene, V gene, CDR3 DNA, CDR3 protein. A D gene is named only where the DNA matches it firmly. Only some rows state a clone size, as once, few, many or a class for expanded clones.

clone_size: .; j_call: TRBJ2-3; d_call: TRBD2; v_call: TRBV27; cdr3_nt: TGTGCCAGCAGTGGACTAGCGGGCACAGATACGCAGTATTTT; cdr3_aa: CASSGLAGTDTQYF
clone_size: .; j_call: TRBJ2-2; d_call: .; v_call: TRBV6-5; cdr3_nt: TGTGCCAGCAGTACAATACAGGGAAGAGGGGAGCTGTTTTTT; cdr3_aa: CASSTIQGRGELFF
clone_size: .; j_call: TRBJ2-5; d_call: .; v_call: TRBV2; cdr3_nt: TGTGCCAGCAGTGAGTGGCGGAATCAAGAGACCCAGTACTTC; cdr3_aa: CASSEWRNQETQYF
clone_size: .; j_call: TRBJ2-2; d_call: .; v_call: TRBV2; cdr3_nt: TGTGCCAGCAAAGGGGGAAGAACCGGGGAGCTGTTTTTT; cdr3_aa: CASKGGRTGELFF
clone_size: .; j_call: TRBJ2-2; d_call: TRBD1; v_call: TRBV28; cdr3_nt: TGTGCCAGCAGTTTTGGCGACAGGGCGGTCGGGGAGCTGTTTTTT; cdr3_aa: CASSFGDRAVGELFF
clone_size: .; j_call: TRBJ2-1; d_call: .; v_call: TRBV4-2; cdr3_nt: TGTGCCAGCAGCCAAGGGGAGCGGAATGAGCAGTTCTTC; cdr3_aa: CASSQGERNEQFF
clone_size: .; j_call: TRBJ2-3; d_call: .; v_call: TRBV5-1; cdr3_nt: TGCGCCAGCAGCTTGGAGCCAGGGGCTAGCACAGATACGCAGTATTTT; cdr3_aa: CASSLEPGASTDTQYF
clone_size: .; j_call: TRBJ1-1; d_call: TRBD1; v_call: TRBV3-1/TRBV3-2; cdr3_nt: TGTGCCAGCAGCCAGATGACAGGGAAGTTTGTTGAAGCTTTCTTT; cdr3_aa: CASSQMTGKFVEAFF
clone_size: .; j_call: TRBJ1-6; d_call: .; v_call: TRBV21-1; cdr3_nt: TGTGCCAGCCCCCACAGGGGTCACAGCTCCTATAATTCACCCCTCCACTTT; cdr3_aa: CASPHRGHSSYNSPLHF
clone_size: .; j_call: TRBJ2-3; d_call: .; v_call: TRBV27; cdr3_nt: TGTGCCAGCAGACTAGGATTCACAGATACGCAGTATTTT; cdr3_aa: CASRLGFTDTQYF
clone_size: .; j_call: TRBJ2-3; d_call: TRBD1; v_call: TRBV10-3; cdr3_nt: TGTGCCGCCTCCGGGACAGGCAAAGATACGCAGTATTTT; cdr3_aa: CAASGTGKDTQYF
clone_size: .; j_call: TRBJ2-3; d_call: TRBD2; v_call: TRBV5-1; cdr3_nt: TGCGCCAGCAGCTTGGGCGGGGGAGCTACCCTCAGGGATACGCAGTATTTT; cdr3_aa: CASSLGGGATLRDTQYF
clone_size: .; j_call: TRBJ2-2; d_call: TRBD1; v_call: TRBV24-1; cdr3_nt: TGTGCCACCAGTGATTCGGACAGGGGGAACACCGGGGAGCTGTTTTTT; cdr3_aa: CATSDSDRGNTGELFF
clone_size: .; j_call: TRBJ1-6; d_call: TRBD1; v_call: TRBV27; cdr3_nt: TGTGCCAGCAGCCCTGGACAGGAGGGAAACTCACCCCTCCACTTT; cdr3_aa: CASSPGQEGNSPLHF
clone_size: many; j_call: TRBJ1-3; d_call: .; v_call: TRBV6-6; cdr3_nt: TGTGCCAGCAGTTACGAGGGATCTTCTGGAAACACCATATATTTT; cdr3_aa: CASSYEGSSGNTIYF
clone_size: .; j_call: TRBJ2-7; d_call: TRBD1; v_call: TRBV10-1; cdr3_nt: TGCGCCAGCTACCCCGGGACAGGGGAGGCCGAGCAGTACTTC; cdr3_aa: CASYPGTGEAEQYF
clone_size: .; j_call: TRBJ2-1; d_call: TRBD2; v_call: TRBV7-8; cdr3_nt: TGTGCCAGCAGCCCACAGACTAGCGGGACCCACAATGAGCAGTTCTTC; cdr3_aa: CASSPQTSGTHNEQFF
clone_size: .; j_call: TRBJ2-1; d_call: .; v_call: TRBV3-1/TRBV3-2; cdr3_nt: TGTGCCAGCAGCCAAGATTGGTATAGCTCCTACAATGAGCAGTTCTTC; cdr3_aa: CASSQDWYSSYNEQFF
clone_size: .; j_call: TRBJ1-1; d_call: TRBD1; v_call: TRBV19; cdr3_nt: TGTGCCAGTAGTCGAGGACAGGGGGCTCGGGAAGCTTTCTTT; cdr3_aa: CASSRGQGAREAFF
clone_size: .; j_call: TRBJ2-4; d_call: TRBD1; v_call: TRBV6-2/TRBV6-3; cdr3_nt: TGTGCCAGCAGCAAGGACAGGGTACTAGCCAAAAACATTCAGTACTTC; cdr3_aa: CASSKDRVLAKNIQYF
clone_size: few; j_call: TRBJ1-2; d_call: .; v_call: TRBV5-4; cdr3_nt: TGTGCCAGCAGCTTGCAAGGGAGAGATGGCTACACCTTC; cdr3_aa: CASSLQGRDGYTF
clone_size: .; j_call: TRBJ1-2; d_call: TRBD1; v_call: TRBV4-1; cdr3_nt: TGCGCCAGCAGCCAACGGGCGGGACAGCCCTATGGCTACACCTTC; cdr3_aa: CASSQRAGQPYGYTF
clone_size: .; j_call: TRBJ2-4; d_call: TRBD2; v_call: TRBV19; cdr3_nt: TGTGCCAGTAGTACCAAAAGCGGGGCAGCCAAAAACATTCAGTACTTC; cdr3_aa: CASSTKSGAAKNIQYF
clone_size: many; j_call: TRBJ1-1; d_call: TRBD1; v_call: TRBV7-9; cdr3_nt: TGTGCCAGCAGCTCAGGGGGTCGGAGATCCACTGAAGCTTTCTTT; cdr3_aa: CASSSGGRRSTEAFF
clone_size: .; j_call: TRBJ1-4; d_call: TRBD1; v_call: TRBV7-8; cdr3_nt: TGTGCCAGCAGCTCTGGGTGGGACAGGGGTCTTATAGTGGAAAAACTGTTTTTT; cdr3_aa: CASSSGWDRGLIVEKLFF
clone_size: .; j_call: TRBJ2-2; d_call: .; v_call: TRBV11-2; cdr3_nt: TGTGCCACTGCTCCGAGCCTAACCACCGGGGAGCTGTTTTTT; cdr3_aa: CATAPSLTTGELFF